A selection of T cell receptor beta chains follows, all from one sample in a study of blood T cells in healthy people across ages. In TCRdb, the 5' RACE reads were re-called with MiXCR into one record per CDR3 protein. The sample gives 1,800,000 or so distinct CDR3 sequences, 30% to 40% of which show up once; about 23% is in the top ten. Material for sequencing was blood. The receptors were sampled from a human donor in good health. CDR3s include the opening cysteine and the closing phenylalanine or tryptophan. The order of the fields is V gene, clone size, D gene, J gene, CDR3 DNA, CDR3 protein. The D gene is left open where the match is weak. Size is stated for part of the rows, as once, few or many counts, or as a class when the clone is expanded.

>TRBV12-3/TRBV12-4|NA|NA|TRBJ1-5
TGTGCCAGCAGTTTTTGGGGGAGCAATCAGCCCCAGCATTTT
CASSFWGSNQPQHF
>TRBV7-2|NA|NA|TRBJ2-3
TGTGCCAGCAGCTTAGGGGAGACGTCCTCGGATACGCAGTATTTT
CASSLGETSSDTQYF
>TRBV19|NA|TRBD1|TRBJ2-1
TGTGCCAGTAGTATCGAGGGGGCAGTATACAATGAGCAGTTCTTC
CASSIEGAVYNEQFF
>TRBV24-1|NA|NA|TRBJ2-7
TGTGCCACCAGTGATACAGGCGGGACGGACGAGCAGTACTTC
CATSDTGGTDEQYF
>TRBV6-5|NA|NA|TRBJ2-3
TGTGCCAGCAGTTGGCTTGGAAGTAGCACAGATACGCAGTATTTT
CASSWLGSSTDTQYF
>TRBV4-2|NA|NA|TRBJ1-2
TGTGCCAGCAGCCAGACACAGGGAATTCTTTATGGCTACACCTTC
CASSQTQGILYGYTF
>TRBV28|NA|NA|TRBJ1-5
TGTGCCATTCGCCCCCGCAATCAGCCCCAGCATTTT
CAIRPRNQPQHF
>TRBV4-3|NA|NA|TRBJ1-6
TGCGCCAGCAGCCAAGATTCCACGCCAGGGCCCGATAATTCACCCCTCCACTTT
CASSQDSTPGPDNSPLHF
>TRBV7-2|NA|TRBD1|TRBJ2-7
TGTGTCAGCAGCTTTGACAGGGGGCTTTACGAGCAGTACTTC
CVSSFDRGLYEQYF
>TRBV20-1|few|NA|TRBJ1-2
TGCAGTGTCTTTCCTTCGGGAGCTAACTATGGCTACACCTTC
CSVFPSGANYGYTF
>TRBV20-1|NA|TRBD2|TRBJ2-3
TGCAGTGCTAGAGACCGGCGGGGGGGTTTCTCAGATACGCGGTATTTT
CSARDRRGGFSDTRYF
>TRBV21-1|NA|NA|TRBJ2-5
TGTGCCAGCAGCAAAGATCTAGCGGGGCCTCAAGAGACCCAGTACTTC
CASSKDLAGPQETQYF
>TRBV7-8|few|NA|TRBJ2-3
TGTGCCAGCAGCTTAGTGGCGGGGGCAGCGCAGTATTTT
CASSLVAGAAQYF
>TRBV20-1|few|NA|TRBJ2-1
TGCAGTGCTAGGTATGGGGTCAGCTACAATGAGCAGTTCTTC
CSARYGVSYNEQFF
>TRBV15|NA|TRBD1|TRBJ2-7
TGTGCCACCAGCAGAGCTACCGGGACAGCCCTCTACGAGGAGTACTTC
CATSRATGTALYEEYF
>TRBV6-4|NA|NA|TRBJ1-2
TGTGCCAGCAGTGACTCGGGGGCGGGCTATGGCTACACCTTC
CASSDSGAGYGYTF
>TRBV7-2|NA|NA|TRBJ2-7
TGTGCCGGCAGCTTAGAGGCCCACAGCTCCTACGAGCAGTACTTC
CAGSLEAHSSYEQYF
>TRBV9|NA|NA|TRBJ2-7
TGTGCCAGCAGCGCAACAGGGTCCACCTACGAGCAGTACTTC
CASSATGSTYEQYF
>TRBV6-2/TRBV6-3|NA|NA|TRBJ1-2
TGTGCCAGCAGACGAAGCAGCGTGGACTATGGCTACACCTTC
CASRRSSVDYGYTF
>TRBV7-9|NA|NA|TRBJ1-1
TGTGCCAGCAGCTGGGTTGTAAAAACGAACACTGAAGCTTTCTTT
CASSWVVKTNTEAFF
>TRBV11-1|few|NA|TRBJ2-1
TGTGCCAGCAGCTTATTCAGGGGCAATAGGGAGGAGCAGTTCTTC
CASSLFRGNREEQFF
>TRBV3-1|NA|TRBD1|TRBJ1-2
TGTGCCAGCAGCCAAGATGGCCAATGGACAGGGGGCGCAAGGAGTTGGCGAAACTATGGCTGCACCTTC
CASSQDGQWTGGARSWRNYGCTF
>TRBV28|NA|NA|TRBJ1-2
TGTGCCAGCAGTCCAAAGACCGACTATGCTGGCTACACCTTC
CASSPKTDYAGYTF
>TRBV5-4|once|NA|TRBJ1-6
TGTGCCAGCAGCTTGGACAATTCACTCCTCCACTTT
CASSLDNSLLHF
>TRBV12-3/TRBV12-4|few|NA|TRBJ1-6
TGTGCCATCCGTGCAGGGTGGGATTCACCCCTCCACTTT
CAIRAGWDSPLHF
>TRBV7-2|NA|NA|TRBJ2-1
TGTGCCAGCAGCTTAAGGGGGGGGGCTGAGGGGACCCAGTTCTTC
CASSLRGGAEGTQFF
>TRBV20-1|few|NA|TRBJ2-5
TGCAGTGCTACAGGGGATCCAGAGACCCAGTACTTC
CSATGDPETQYF
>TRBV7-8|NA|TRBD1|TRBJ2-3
TGTGCCAGCAGCTTTTACGGGACAGTGGGACGAGGTACGCAGTATTTT
CASSFYGTVGRGTQYF
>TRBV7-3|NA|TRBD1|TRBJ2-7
TGTGCCAGCAGCTTAAGTACAGGGGGCCCCTACGAGCAGTACTTC
CASSLSTGGPYEQYF
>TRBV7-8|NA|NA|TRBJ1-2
TGTGCCAGCAGCTTACATTATCGCGAAGGGCCTCCCGGCTACACCTTC
CASSLHYREGPPGYTF
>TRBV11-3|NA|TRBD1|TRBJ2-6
TGTGCCAGCAGCGGCGAGAGGGGGCGGACTGGGGCCAACGTCCTGACTTTC
CASSGERGRTGANVLTF
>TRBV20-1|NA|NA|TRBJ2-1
TGCAGTGCTAGCGGACTCCTCAATGAGCAGTTCTTC
CSASGLLNEQFF
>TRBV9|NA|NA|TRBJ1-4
TGTGCCAGCAGCGTAGGATTGGGATCGGGTGAAAAACTGTTTTTT
CASSVGLGSGEKLFF
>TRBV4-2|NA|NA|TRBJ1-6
TGTGCCAGCAGCCACGGGACCATCACCTATAATTCACCCCTCCACTTT
CASSHGTITYNSPLHF
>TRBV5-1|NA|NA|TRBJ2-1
TGCGCCAGCAGGTTAGGACAAAATGAGCAGTTCTTC
CASRLGQNEQFF
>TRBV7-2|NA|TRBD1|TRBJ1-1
TGTGCCAGCAGCCCAAGGGGGCAGAGTTACCACACTGAAGCTTTCTTT
CASSPRGQSYHTEAFF
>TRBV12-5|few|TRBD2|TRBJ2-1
TGTGCTAGTGGTTTGCGTCGGATGGGCGGGGGGGGAACCTACAATGAGCAGTTCTTC
CASGLRRMGGGGTYNEQFF
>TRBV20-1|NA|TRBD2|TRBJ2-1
TGCAGTGCCCAGAGTTCCCTAACTAGCGGTCCTGGGGATGAGCAGTTCTTC
CSAQSSLTSGPGDEQFF
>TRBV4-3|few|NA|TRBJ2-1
TGCGCCAGCAGCCAAGGGGCGTCCTGGGGCAATGAGCAGTTCTTC
CASSQGASWGNEQFF
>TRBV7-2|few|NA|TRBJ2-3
TGTGCCAGCACTGGCGGGGTTAGAGATACGCAGTATTTT
CASTGGVRDTQYF
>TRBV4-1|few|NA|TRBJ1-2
TGCGCCAGCAGCCCTAATACCCACAACTATGGCTACACCTTC
CASSPNTHNYGYTF
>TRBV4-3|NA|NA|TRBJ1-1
TGCGCCAGCAGCCAAGACCAGAGGGGTCCTGAAGCTTTCTTT
CASSQDQRGPEAFF
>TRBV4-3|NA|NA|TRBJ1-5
TGCGCCAGCAGCCAAGGGCCGGCGGATCAGCCCCAGCATTTT
CASSQGPADQPQHF
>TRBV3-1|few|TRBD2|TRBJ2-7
TGTGCCAGCAGCCAAGAGACTAGCGGGGGTTCCTACGAGCAGTACTTC
CASSQETSGGSYEQYF
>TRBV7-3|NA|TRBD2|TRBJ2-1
TGTGCCAGCGTCGGGAGGGCTAGCGTTTTCGGAACCCTTCATAAGTACCAAGAGACCCAGTTCTTC
CASVGRASVFGTLHKYQETQFF
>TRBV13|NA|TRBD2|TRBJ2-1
TGTGCCAGCAGCTTAGCTAGCGGGGGGGTGATGTCCTACAATGAGCAGTTCTTC
CASSLASGGVMSYNEQFF
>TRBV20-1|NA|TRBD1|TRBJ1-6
TGCAGTGCTAGAGAGGGGGACAGGGGTAATAATTCACCCCTCCACTTT
CSAREGDRGNNSPLHF
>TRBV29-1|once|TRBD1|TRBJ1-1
TGCAGCGTTGAAGGACAGGGTGGCGATACTGAAGCTTTCTTT
CSVEGQGGDTEAFF
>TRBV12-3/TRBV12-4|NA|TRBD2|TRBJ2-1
TGTGCCAGCAGTCTAGCGGCCCTCTCCTACAATGAGCAGTTCTTC
CASSLAALSYNEQFF
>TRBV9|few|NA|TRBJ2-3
TGTGCCAGCAGCGTAGGGATTGGGACCGGCACAGATACGCAGTATTTT
CASSVGIGTGTDTQYF
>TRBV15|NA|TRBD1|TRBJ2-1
TGTGCCACCAGCAGTGGACAGGGGAACGTCGATGAGCAGTTCTTC
CATSSGQGNVDEQFF
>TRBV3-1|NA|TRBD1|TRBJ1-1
TGTGCCAGCAGCCAAGGATACAGGGGTGGTGAAGCTTTCTTT
CASSQGYRGGEAFF
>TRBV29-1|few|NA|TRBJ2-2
TGCAGCGTTGTTCCCACAGGGAGAGGGTATCCCGGGGAGCTGTTTTTT
CSVVPTGRGYPGELFF
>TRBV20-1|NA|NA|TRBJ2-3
TGCAGTGCTTGGAACCAGGGGATGAGGGGCACAGATACGCAGTATTTT
CSAWNQGMRGTDTQYF
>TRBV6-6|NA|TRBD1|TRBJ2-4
TGTGCCAGCAAACCGGGACAGGGGAAAGAGCAGTACTTC
CASKPGQGKEQYF
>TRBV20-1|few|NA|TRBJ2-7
TGCAGTGCTAGAGTTGGCAGGGCGTACGAGCAGTACTTC
CSARVGRAYEQYF
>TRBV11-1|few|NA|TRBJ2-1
TGTGCCAGCAGCTTTTATTTCAATGAGCAGTTCTTC
CASSFYFNEQFF
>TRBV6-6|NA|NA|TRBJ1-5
TGTGCCAGCGAGTTACGCGGGACACTTAATAGCAATCAGCCCCAGCATTTT
CASELRGTLNSNQPQHF
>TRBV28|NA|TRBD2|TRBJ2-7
TGTGCCAGCAGTTTATGGGGCGGGGGGGTCTCTTACGAGCAGTACTTC
CASSLWGGGVSYEQYF